The 9 T cell receptor beta chains in this list originate from one sample, sequenced in a study of blood T cell repertoires in COVID-19. Sequenced by immunoSEQ multiplex PCR; TCRdb stores in-frame clones only, minus some. This table has under 95,000 clones, 80% to 85% appearing once. Sequencing used peripheral blood. These receptor sequences come from a woman aged 80 or over with active or convalescent COVID-19.

The chain uses TRBV3-1 (or the pseudogene TRBV3-2) and TRBJ2-1; 12 nucleotides agree with TRBD2. CDR1 is LGHDT, CDR2 YNNKEL, per germline (reference sequence). This CDR3 spans 15 amino acids. Trimming cost V 2 bases and J 7 bases; bases outside gene matches: 3. Here the CDR3 DNA reads TGTGCCAGCAGCCAACTAGCGGGGGGGCCTAATGAGCAGTTCTTC. Its protein is CASSQLAGGPNEQFF.

This chain joins TRBV7-2 and TRBJ1-2, with 10 bases that match TRBD1. The CDR3 is 17 amino acids. Germline V lookup: CDR1 SGHTA, CDR2 FQGNSA. The V gene end was trimmed by 5 bases and the J gene end by 0 bases; junction bases not matched to a gene: 9. CDR3 DNA sequence: TGTGCCAGCAGCCTAGGGACAGGGGAATTAACTAACTATGGCTACACCTTC. Translating it yields CASSLGTGELTNYGYTF.

This clone was recorded once. This chain connects TRBV19 to TRBJ1-3; the D gene is possibly TRBD1 (5 bases). Germline V gives CDR1 LNHDA, CDR2 SQIVND (reference sequence). The CDR3 sequence is 15 residues long. Trimming removed 0 bases at V and 1 base at J, with 7 bases between. CDR3 sequence reads: CASSIDDSSGNTIYF. Written as DNA, the CDR3 is TGTGCCAGTAGTATAGACGACAGTTCTGGAAACACCATATATTTT.

The chain has TRBV5-1 and TRBJ2-1, with D perhaps TRBD2 (6 bases). The length of the CDR3 is 15 residues. V gave up 0 bases and J gave up 3 bases, with 10 bases separating them. CDR1 is SGHRS and CDR2 is YFSETQ in the germline V gene. The CDR3 here is CASSLGGTHYNEQFF. The CDR3 DNA is TGCGCCAGCAGCTTGGGCGGGACTCACTACAATGAGCAGTTCTTC.

V gene TRBV15 combines with J gene TRBJ1-5; D ambiguous. The CDR3 extends over 13 amino acids. Trimming took off 0 bases at V and 4 bases at J, with 4 bases between the two ends. Per germline, CDR1 LNHNV and CDR2 YYDKDF (reference sequence). The CDR3 DNA is TGTGCCACCAGCAGAGACCTGAATCAGCCCCAGCATTTT. It translates to CATSRDLNQPQHF.

In the case of this clone: Other DNA sequences in this specimen translate into the identical CDR3. The chain is built from TRBV9 and TRBJ2-1; TRBD2 agrees at 13 bases. Germline values: CDR1 SGDLS, CDR2 YYNGEE. This CDR3 has 15 residues. V lost 2 bases and J lost 6; bases outside the gene matches: 2. CDR3 in amino acids: CASSVRLAGGNEQFF. CDR3 in DNA: TGTGCCAGCAGCGTGAGACTAGCGGGGGGCAATGAGCAGTTCTTC.

The chain recombines TRBV20-1 with TRBJ2-1, with D maybe TRBD1 (6 bases). V was pared by 4 bases and J by 6 bases, with 7 bases between. The CDR3 sequence is 11 residues long. Germline values: CDR1 DFQATT, CDR2 SNEGSKA (reference sequence). The CDR3 is CSATGANEQFF. Here the CDR3 DNA reads TGCAGTGCTACAGGGGCCAATGAGCAGTTCTTC.

This clone was seen only once. The genes are TRBV5-1 and TRBJ2-6; maybe TRBD2 (5 bases). The CDR3 is 16 amino acids. CDR1 is SGHRS and CDR2 is YFSETQ in the germline V gene. Trimming cost V 0 bases and J 0 bases, with 7 bases left between them. The CDR3 protein is CASSLEGSSGANVLTF. The CDR3 region has the DNA TGCGCCAGCAGCTTGGAAGGGAGCTCTGGGGCCAACGTCCTGACTTTC.

V and J are TRBV10-3 and TRBJ2-3, with 8 bases identical to TRBD2. In germline, CDR1 is ENHRY, CDR2 SYGVKD. Trimming removed 6 bases from V and 1 base from J; junction bases left unmatched: 3. CDR3 length equals 14 residues. DNA of the CDR3: TGTGCCATCAGGCGGGGGGCGCGCACAGATACGCAGTATTTT. It is translated as CAIRRGARTDTQYF.